This T cell receptor (beta chain) was retrieved from a study of blood T cell repertoires in COVID-19. Across the study: PBMCs, B-cell-depleted T cells, or T cells were the source of the cDNA or gDNA that made up the material.

Original methodology: Reference gene primer amplification gave estimated nucleated cell counts. Assay used: immunoSEQ multiplex PCR; TCRdb lists only in-frame clones, some missing. V, J and clone size are taken as reported in that table, and D and trimming were inferred from the DNA itself. The data show roughly 100,000 clones, more than 90% seen once. The CDR3 contains 15 residues. V was clipped by 0 bases and J by 5 bases, with 13 bases between them. Germline V gene sequence: CDR1 SGHRS, CDR2 YFSETQ. This sequence was found in a man between 18 and 35 years old with acute or convalescent COVID-19. Material for sequencing was peripheral blood. The V call is TRBV5-1, the J call TRBJ2-3; D is possibly TRBD1 (5 bases). DNA for the CDR3: TGCGCCAGCAGCTTGGAGGCTGTTAGGGGAGATACGCAGTATTTT. Protein: CASSLEAVRGDTQYF.